The clone carrying this TCR beta chain was seen only once. The data were obtained in a study of technical replicates of blood from four donors. Libraries were prepared by immunoSEQ multiplex PCR; TCRdb keeps only in-frame clonotypes and omits some of them. The data contain just over 95,000 clones, about 95% of them seen just once; the ten biggest clones take up roughly 0.35%. This CDR3 spans 15 amino acids. CDR1 and CDR2 (germline): LNHDA, SQIVND (reference sequence). With V trimmed by 5 bases and J by 5 bases, 10 bases remained unmatched. This clonotype was sampled from a human donor in good health. The sequenced material came from T cells isolated from PBMCs. The V gene is TRBV19, the J gene TRBJ2-7; 9 bases are shared with TRBD1. CDR3 in DNA: TGTGCCAGTAGTGGTTCGGGACAGGGCATCCACGAGCAGTACTTC. It is translated as CASSGSGQGIHEQYF.